The 26 T cell receptor beta chains in this list originate from one sample, sequenced in a study of blood T cells in healthy people across ages (dated by TCRdb to the mid-2010s). Library preparation was by 5' RACE. The reads were generated on an Illumina HiSeq 2500. A second about 7 to 12 cycle PCR used a sample-barcoded 5' primer and a J-beta primer mix. Using fastp at Q25 and MiXCR, TCRdb reprocessed the public reads and kept productive beta chains. Identical CDR3 proteins give one entry, which carries the most common genes and DNA. The table for this sample lists around 800,000 distinct CDR3 sequences; 50% to 65% of them were counted only once. The ten most abundant clones make up approximately 40% of the sample. The sequenced material came from blood. The receptor set was obtained from a man at least 80 years old in good health.

The chain recombines TRBV7-2 with TRBJ2-1; no definite D call. Trimming pared 2 bases from V and 9 bases from J, leaving 5 bases between. The CDR3 contains 11 residues. Germline-derived CDR1 and CDR2 are SGHTA and FQGNSA. CDR3 in DNA: TGTGCCAGCAGCTTACGAACTGAGCAGTTCTTC. This encodes CASSLRTEQFF.

The chain combines TRBV3-1 with TRBJ1-2; unclear D gene. This CDR3 spans 14 amino acids. Trimming shortened V by 3 bases and J by 1 base, and 9 bases separated the two germline ends. Per germline, CDR1 LGHDT and CDR2 YNNKEL (reference sequence). The CDR3 reads CASSQGYDNYGYTF. The CDR3, as DNA: TGTGCCAGCAGCCAGGGGTACGATAACTATGGCTACACCTTC.

The chain recombines TRBV5-1 with TRBJ1-5; D not resolved. This CDR3 region has 15 residues. Germline V lookup: CDR1 SGHRS, CDR2 YFSETQ. Trimming took off 0 bases at V and 7 bases at J, with 14 bases between the two ends. The CDR3 region is CASSLGGSPGQPQHF. The CDR3 region has the DNA TGCGCCAGCAGCTTGGGCGGGTCTCCTGGACAGCCCCAGCATTTT.

J is TRBJ1-6 and V is TRBV7-6, with 7 positions matching TRBD1. V trimming: 2 bases; J trimming: 6 bases; junction bases outside the gene matches: 19. The CDR3 totals 20 residues. Germline CDR1 and CDR2: SGHVS and FNYEAQ. The CDR3 spells CASSLMKRVEGAPGNSPLHF. CDR3 DNA: TGTGCCAGCAGCTTAATGAAGAGGGTGGAGGGGGCGCCGGGTAATTCACCCCTCCACTTT.

The rearrangement uses TRBV6-1 and TRBJ2-4; TRBD1 matches at 9 bases. After removal of 8 bases from V and 7 bases from J, the junction contained 9 bases not matched to a gene. Germline V gives CDR1 MNHNS, CDR2 SASEGT. The CDR3 length is 14 residues. CDR3 coding DNA: TGTGCCAGCGGGGAACGCGGACAGGGGAACATTCAGTACTTC. This codes for CASGERGQGNIQYF.

The chain carries TRBV3-1 and TRBJ2-1, with 7 bases aligning to TRBD2. There are 20 residues in the CDR3. The J segment lost 0 bases and the V segment lost 0 bases, leaving 14 bases of the junction unmatched. Germline lookup yields CDR1 LGHDT and CDR2 YNNKEL (reference sequence). The CDR3 protein is CASSQDSGYGTSASYNEQFF. For the CDR3, the DNA is TGTGCCAGCAGCCAAGATTCGGGCTATGGAACTAGCGCCTCCTACAATGAGCAGTTCTTC.

The gene calls are TRBV20-1 and TRBJ2-1; TRBD2 agrees at 10 bases. Per the germline V gene, CDR1 is DFQATT and CDR2 is SNEGSKA (reference sequence). This CDR3 is built from 17 residues. Germline trimming cut 4 bases from V and 7 bases from J; bases unmatched to any gene: 16. This CDR3 is CSATTQIAGGHGNEQFF. Written as DNA, the CDR3 is TGCAGTGCTACCACCCAGATAGCGGGAGGACACGGGAATGAGCAGTTCTTC.

On this clonotype itself: This may stem from a read error, because a much larger clone lies one nucleotide away. This rearrangement joins TRBV5-1 to TRBJ2-1; perhaps D is TRBD1 or TRBD2 (5 bases each). The CDR3 has 14 residues. Trimming shortened V by 6 bases and J by 6 bases, and 16 bases separated the two germline ends. The germline V gene has CDR1 SGHRS and CDR2 YFSETQ. The CDR3 region is CASNQGTPCNEQFF. The CDR3 DNA reads TGCGCCAGCAACCAAGGGACGCCATGCAATGAGCAGTTCTTC.

This clonotype was seen more than once but under ten times. V usage is TRBV29-1 and J usage is TRBJ2-1; TRBD2 aligns across 14 bases. V shed 6 bases, J shed 9 bases, and the junction held 7 bases outside the gene matches. The CDR3 runs 14 residues. The germline CDR1 and CDR2 sequences are SQVTM and ANQGSEA. The DNA of the CDR3 is TGCAGCGTCGGACTAGCGGGAGGTGGAAGTGAGCAGTTCTTC. Residues: CSVGLAGGGSEQFF.

In its sample, this clonotype was seen a few times. This chain uses TRBV5-1 with TRBJ2-7, with D possibly being TRBD1 or TRBD2 (5 bases each). CDR1 is SGHRS, CDR2 YFSETQ, per germline. The ends were cut back, 3 bases at V and 3 bases at J, with 16 bases in the middle. The CDR3 covers 15 residues. The CDR3 loop is CASSYGPGRFYEQYF. CDR3 sequence (DNA): TGCGCCAGCAGCTATGGGCCGGGACGCTTCTACGAGCAGTACTTC.

In its sample, this clonotype was seen a few times. This chain uses TRBV20-1 with TRBJ2-4; perhaps TRBD1 as D (6 bases). Germline V gene data show CDR1 as DFQATT and CDR2 as SNEGSKA (reference sequence). Trimming pared 2 bases from V and 0 bases from J, leaving 14 bases between. CDR3 size: 16 residues. The CDR3 sequence is CSARIRQVTAKNIQYF. In DNA form, the CDR3 reads TGCAGTGCTAGAATCCGACAGGTTACAGCCAAAAACATTCAGTACTTC.

V usage is TRBV3-1 and J usage is TRBJ2-7; D is undetermined. Germline CDR1 reads LGHDT; CDR2 reads YNNKEL (reference sequence). The V and J ends lost 0 bases and 2 bases respectively, with 2 bases between them. The CDR3 totals 12 residues. The CDR3 bases are TGTGCCAGCAGCCAAGAAGCCTACGAGCAGTACTTC. Protein: CASSQEAYEQYF.

The CDR3 region is CASSYRGQRESLNEQFF. For the CDR3, the DNA is TGTGCCAGCAGTTACCGGGGCCAGCGGGAGTCTCTCAATGAGCAGTTCTTC. The chain couples TRBV6-5 to TRBJ2-1; 8 nucleotides match TRBD2. Germline values: CDR1 MNHEY, CDR2 SVGAGI. This CDR3 region has 17 residues. Germline trimming cut 2 bases from V and 6 bases from J; bases unmatched to any gene: 12.

This clonotype appeared a few times. CDR3 amino acids: CASSSPGTSNMNEQFF. The CDR3 nucleotides are TGTGCCAGCAGCTCCCCCGGGACCTCCAATATGAATGAGCAGTTCTTC. The chain employs TRBV7-3 and TRBJ2-1; possibly TRBD1 or TRBD2 for D (5 bases each). This CDR3 is built from 16 residues. V was shortened by 4 bases and J by 7 bases, with 20 bases between the two germline ends. Germline V gives CDR1 SGHTA, CDR2 FQGTGA. Filled out from reference TRBV7-3 and TRBJ2-1, the complete variable domain reads GAGVSQTPSNKVTEKGKYVELRCDPISGHTALYWYRQSLGQGPEFLIYFQGTGAADDSGLPNDRFFAVRPEGSVSTLKIQRTERGDSAVYLCASSSPGTSNMNEQFFGPGTRLTVL.

The chain carries TRBV5-4 and TRBJ2-3; the match to TRBD2 covers 8 bases. V lost 1 base to trimming and J lost 6 bases; unmatched junction nucleotides: 7. The germline gives CDR1 SGHNT, CDR2 YYREEE (reference sequence). This CDR3 contains 15 residues. The CDR3 DNA reads as TGTGCCAGCAGCTTGCCAAGCGGGAGCGGGGATACGCAGTATTTT. Its translation is CASSLPSGSGDTQYF.

This clonotype has at least ten counts. V and J are TRBV5-1 and TRBJ2-5, with TRBD2 identical over 7 bases. The CDR3 has 16 amino acids. The J segment lost 0 bases and the V segment lost 1 base, leaving 6 bases of the junction unmatched. The V gene's germline CDR1 is SGHRS and CDR2 YFSETQ. The CDR3: CASSLPREDYQETQYF. The CDR3 DNA reads as TGCGCCAGCAGCTTGCCACGGGAGGATTACCAAGAGACCCAGTACTTC. The whole variable domain, filled in from reference TRBV5-1 and TRBJ2-5, reads KAGVTQTPRYLIKTRGQQVTLSCSPISGHRSVSWYQQTPGQGLQFLFEYFSETQRNKGNFPGRFSGRQFSNSRSEMNVSTLELGDSALYLCASSLPREDYQETQYFGPGTRLLVL.

The chain couples TRBV27 to TRBJ2-3; 9 bases align to TRBD2. There are 16 residues in the CDR3. V lost 4 bases to trimming and J lost 6 bases; unmatched junction nucleotides: 11. CDR1 is MNHEY and CDR2 is SMNVEV in the germline V gene (reference sequence). The CDR3 spells CASSSGAGGPIDTQYF. The CDR3 region has the DNA TGTGCCAGCAGTTCGGGGGCGGGAGGGCCGATTGATACGCAGTATTTT.

This clonotype was seen more than once but under ten times. The V and J genes are TRBV7-2 and TRBJ2-7; TRBD1 is a possible D gene (6 bases). The CDR3 extends over 15 amino acids. Trimming pared 5 bases from V and 0 bases from J, leaving 14 bases between. CDR1 is SGHTA, CDR2 FQGNSA, per germline. CDR3 in DNA: TGTGCCAGCAGCCCGGACAGTAGCCTCTCCTACGAGCAGTACTTC. Translating gives CASSPDSSLSYEQYF.

This clonotype occurred a few times. The chain links TRBV12-3 or TRBV12-4 to TRBJ2-5; D unclear. The DNA end favors TRBJ2-7, so the J call may be wrong. The CDR3 runs 16 residues. The CDR3 reads CASSKWKQVGHGEQYF. The CDR3 DNA follows: TGTGCCAGCAGCAAATGGAAACAAGTCGGTCACGGCGAGCAGTACTTC.

This clonotype has a handful of counts. The J gene is TRBJ2-1, the V gene TRBV7-9; 10 nucleotides line up with TRBD2. The DNA end is a closer match to TRBJ2-7, so the J assignment may be wrong. The CDR3 length is 14 residues. The V gene's germline CDR1 is SEHNR and CDR2 FQNEAQ (reference sequence). CDR3 sequence (DNA): TGTGCCAGCAGTAGTGGGCTAGCGGGGGTAGAGCAGTACTTC. Translated: CASSSGLAGVEQYF.

CDR3 protein: CASSPLAALRYAYF. In nucleotides, the CDR3 is TGTGCCAGCAGCCCCCTAGCGGCCCTACGGTACGCGTATTTT. The chain couples TRBV7-2 to TRBJ2-3; 7 bases are shared with TRBD2. V shed 5 bases, J shed 14 bases, and the junction held 16 bases outside the gene matches. The germline gives CDR1 SGHTA, CDR2 FQGNSA. CDR3 length equals 14 residues.

This clonotype showed up just a few times. The chain has TRBV7-9 and TRBJ2-7; 7 positions match TRBD2. The V gene end was trimmed by 0 bases and the J gene end by 1 base; junction bases not matched to a gene: 12. Looked up from germline, CDR1 is SEHNR and CDR2 is FQNEAQ (reference sequence). The CDR3 consists of 18 residues. The CDR3 DNA sequence: TGTGCCAGCAGCTTAGCGAGAGCGGGATCTCCTCTTTCCTACGAGCAGTACTTC. Amino acid sequence: CASSLARAGSPLSYEQYF.

With respect to this clonotype: A much larger clone lies a single base off, so this may be a read error. The gene calls are TRBV10-3 and TRBJ1-2; no definite D call. V lost 3 bases and J 3 bases, leaving 14 bases between the germline ends. Germline CDR1 and CDR2: ENHRY and SYGVKD. The CDR3 contains 15 residues. The chain's CDR3 is CAISEDMVGHYGYTF. CDR3 nucleotide sequence: TGTGCCATCAGTGAAGACATGGTCGGCCACTATGGCTACACCTTC.

The chain carries TRBV11-3 and TRBJ2-5; D may match TRBD1 or TRBD2 (5 bases each). V was clipped by 5 bases and J by 11 bases, with 21 bases between them. The CDR3 runs 14 residues. CDR1 and CDR2 from the germline V gene are SGHNT and YENEEA. The DNA of the CDR3 is TGTGCCAGCAGCCCCCGGGGCTTGCCTAATGAGCAGTACTTC. As protein: CASSPRGLPNEQYF.

V gene TRBV4-1 combines with J gene TRBJ2-5; D is unresolved. Trimming stripped 0 bases from V and 5 bases from J, with 19 bases between. The CDR3 covers 17 residues. Germline CDR1 MGHRA, CDR2 YSYEKL. CDR3 coding DNA: TGCGCCAGCAGCCAAGATTTGGTGGCAGGTCGTTCGGAGACCCAGTACTTC. The encoded protein is CASSQDLVAGRSETQYF.

This clonotype was detected a few times. The rearrangement links TRBV27 to TRBJ2-5, with D tentatively TRBD1 (5 bases). Near its end, the DNA agrees better with TRBJ2-7, so the J call may be wrong. Germline V lookup: CDR1 MNHEY, CDR2 SMNVEV (reference sequence). The CDR3 is 14 amino acids. CDR3 protein: CASSLGHRSVEQYF. The CDR3 bases are TGTGCCAGCAGTTTAGGACACCGTTCGGTCGAGCAGTACTTC.